The text below deals with one TCR beta chain. Some clones are missing from TCRdb's copy, which holds only in-frame ones; the method was immunoSEQ multiplex PCR. In the table there are tens of thousands of clones, about four fifths of which are singletons. This entry comes from a study of control samples from healthy donors and cancer patients. The CDR3 runs to 16 residues. The germline V gene encodes CDR1 MNHEY and CDR2 SMNVEV (reference sequence). J gave up 0 bases and V 7 bases, and 10 bases lay outside the gene matches. The genes are TRBV27 and TRBJ2-3, with TRBD1 identical over 7 bases. This receptor was taken from a man between 65 and 85 years old in good health. The specimen was blood. DNA for the CDR3: TGTGCCAGCACCCCGACAGGGTCCTATAGCACAGATACGCAGTATTTT. Translated, it gives CASTPTGSYSTDTQYF.